These T cell receptor beta chains were read from a single sample in a study of vaccination and CD4 T cells after COVID-19. No antigen has been identified for these receptors. In TCRdb, the PCR reads were re-called with MiXCR into one record per CDR3 protein. Of 9,000 to 15,000 distinct CDR3 sequences in the sample, about 50% were seen once. The sample consisted of CD4+ T cells from blood, cultured in vitro. Every receptor here comes from a human donor who had recovered from COVID-19. Both conserved end residues are trimmed from each CDR3. A D gene is named only where the DNA matches it firmly. Expanded clones are given a class, and other clones once, few, many or no size at all.

length	D	V	size	J	CDR3
13	NA	TRBV27	large	TRBJ1-5	ASSPDSRTNQPQH
10	NA	TRBV5-8	NA	TRBJ2-7	ASSLAGNEQY
15	TRBD2	TRBV27	NA	TRBJ2-1	ASSLSPSGTRYNEQF
14	NA	TRBV20-1	few	TRBJ2-4	SVRGGEGPTFGIQY
13	TRBD2	TRBV15	few	TRBJ2-7	ATSRGLAGAYEQY
10	NA	TRBV20-1	few	TRBJ2-5	SASDKGETQY
11	NA	TRBV28	NA	TRBJ2-2	ASSVHNTGELF
11	NA	TRBV20-1	once	TRBJ2-1	SARQDSYNEQF
10	NA	TRBV2	once	TRBJ2-3	ASSRSRDTQY
14	NA	TRBV21-1	NA	TRBJ1-3	ASSKVWTASGNTIY
12	TRBD2	TRBV20-1	NA	TRBJ2-5	SAPTRTSIETQY
10	NA	TRBV10-3	NA	TRBJ2-1	AIRRNGDEQF
11	NA	TRBV5-4	NA	TRBJ2-5	ASSPGPQETQY
11	NA	TRBV7-3	NA	TRBJ2-2	ASSSTHSGELF
14	NA	TRBV19	few	TRBJ1-1	ASSIGRQLMNTEAF
11	TRBD2	TRBV6-2/TRBV6-3	NA	TRBJ2-1	ASSLGTSGEQF
13	NA	TRBV2	NA	TRBJ1-1	ASQGGIWIDTEAF
14	TRBD2	TRBV20-1	NA	TRBJ2-5	SATGTSGGVRETQY
11	NA	TRBV20-1	NA	TRBJ2-7	SAMEGRVYEQY
12	NA	TRBV21-1	NA	TRBJ2-7	ASTDSGTKDEQY
14	TRBD1	TRBV11-2	NA	TRBJ2-3	ASSLTGTGVADTQY
13	NA	TRBV7-8	few	TRBJ1-5	ASSLDPGSNQPQH
12	NA	TRBV5-1	NA	TRBJ1-1	ASSLGDENTEAF
12	NA	TRBV27	once	TRBJ1-1	ASSLAPGDTEAF
10	NA	TRBV6-1	NA	TRBJ1-1	ASTTGRTEAF
13	TRBD1	TRBV11-3	NA	TRBJ1-2	ASSFGQGPDYGYT
14	NA	TRBV5-1	NA	TRBJ1-2	ASSGRYPGAGYGYT
16	NA	TRBV4-1	NA	TRBJ1-6	ASSQERLGGSYNSPLH
12	NA	TRBV27	NA	TRBJ2-5	ASSLMGNQETQY
11	NA	TRBV5-6	NA	TRBJ2-3	ASSWRGADTQY
14	NA	TRBV24-1	few	TRBJ2-1	ATSYNRESSYNEQF
13	NA	TRBV24-1	NA	TRBJ2-3	ATSGIAGATDTQY
12	NA	TRBV19	NA	TRBJ2-7	ASSPRPTVGEQY
12	NA	TRBV28	NA	TRBJ1-3	ASSLVAPSGTIY
13	NA	TRBV19	NA	TRBJ2-2	ASSAGVTNTGELF
13	TRBD1	TRBV5-8	NA	TRBJ1-5	ASSFGQGNFQPQH
16	TRBD1	TRBV10-1	large	TRBJ1-1	ASSASSGGTARKTEAF